Detailed here is one T cell receptor beta chain. V shed 4 bases, J shed 1 base, and the junction held 6 bases outside the gene matches. The CDR3 totals 18 residues. Germline V gene data show CDR1 as SGHRS and CDR2 as YFSETQ. How the authors handled the data: From reference gene primer amplification, estimates of nucleated cell counts were derived. Only in-frame clones appear in the TCRdb table, and some are missing; sequencing was by immunoSEQ multiplex PCR. Clonal size and the V and J genes are those of that table, whereas D and trimming came from the DNA. The table records roughly 250,000 clones, 75% to 85% of them present only once. These data come from a study of blood T cell repertoires in COVID-19. Background on the study: Whether acute or convalescent, the COVID-19 samples came from the United States, Italy and Spain. T cells, B-cell-depleted T cells, or PBMCs provided the cDNA or gDNA that served as material.

The chain carries TRBV5-1 and TRBJ2-4, with 15 bases identical to TRBD2. The clonotype comes from a woman aged 55 to 70 with active or convalescent COVID-19. Sequenced sample: peripheral blood. The CDR3 protein is CASSPGLAGGHAKNIQYF. The DNA of the CDR3 is TGCGCCAGCAGCCCCGGACTAGCGGGGGGGCACGCCAAAAACATTCAGTACTTC. Combining the CDR3 with reference TRBV5-1 and TRBJ2-4 gives the whole variable domain KAGVTQTPRYLIKTRGQQVTLSCSPISGHRSVSWYQQTPGQGLQFLFEYFSETQRNKGNFPGRFSGRQFSNSRSEMNVSTLELGDSALYLCASSPGLAGGHAKNIQYFGAGTRLSVL.